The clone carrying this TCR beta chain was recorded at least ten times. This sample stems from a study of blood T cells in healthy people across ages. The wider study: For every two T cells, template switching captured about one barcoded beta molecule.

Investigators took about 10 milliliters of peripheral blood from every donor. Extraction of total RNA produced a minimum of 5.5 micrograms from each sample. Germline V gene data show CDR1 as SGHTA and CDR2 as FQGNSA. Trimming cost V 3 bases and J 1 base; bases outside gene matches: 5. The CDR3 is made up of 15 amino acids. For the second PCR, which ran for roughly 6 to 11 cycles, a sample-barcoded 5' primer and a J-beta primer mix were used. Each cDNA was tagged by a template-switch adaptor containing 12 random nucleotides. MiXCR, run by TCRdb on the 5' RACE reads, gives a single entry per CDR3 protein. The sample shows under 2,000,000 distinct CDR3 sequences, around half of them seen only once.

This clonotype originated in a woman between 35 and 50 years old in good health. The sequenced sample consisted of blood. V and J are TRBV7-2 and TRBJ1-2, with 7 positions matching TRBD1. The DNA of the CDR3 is TGTGCCAGCAGCTTGGGACAGAAGAGTAACTATGGCTACACCTTC. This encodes CASSLGQKSNYGYTF. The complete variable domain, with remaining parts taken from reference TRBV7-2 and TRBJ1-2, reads GAGVSQSPSNKVTEKGKDVELRCDPISGHTALYWYRQSLGQGLEFLIYFQGNSAPDKSGLPSDRFSAERTGGSVSTLTIQRTQQEDSAVYLCASSLGQKSNYGYTFGSGTRLTVV.